The sequence of this TCR beta chain was determined in a study of T-cell reconstitution after alpha-beta-depleted transplantation in children. Study-level findings and limits: Alpha-beta T cells present about two months after transplant were reported to originate from several hundred expanded graft clones. At day 60, the high TCRbeta diversity found in some patients originated from recipient T cells and thymic progenitors that had survived. A year post-transplant, T-cell counts and diversity derived mostly from newly produced T cells.

Of note for this clonotype: Its target is unknown.

V lost 2 bases and J lost 4, with 5 bases in between. The CDR3 spans 12 residues. Per the germline V gene, CDR1 is DFQATT and CDR2 is SNEGSKA (reference sequence). As it was prepared, the TCRbeta library received unique molecular identifiers. TCRdb used MiXCR to reprocess the PCR reads, holding one entry per CDR3 protein. The table shows about a million distinct CDR3 sequences, with about 30% occurring only once. This material consisted of PBMCs, mostly from graft donor cells, taken 360 days after TCRalphabeta/CD19-depleted stem cell transplant. This chain links TRBV20-1 with TRBJ1-4; D remains ambiguous. This receptor was taken from a boy in the first two years of life who had a stem cell transplant for SCID, so the T cells may come from the graft donor. The CDR3 bases are TGCAGTGCTAGACGGGGTAATGAAAAACTGTTTTTT. Protein: CSARRGNEKLFF.